The clone carrying this T cell receptor beta chain showed up just a few times. The data were taken from a study of T-cell memory formation after mild COVID-19. Study in general: There were largely donor-specific TCR clusters.

CDR1 and CDR2 (germline): SGHRS, YFSETQ. The CDR3 covers 16 residues. Trimming shortened V by 4 bases and J by 1 base, and 18 bases separated the two germline ends. From the 5' RACE reads, TCRdb called clonotypes with MiXCR, one entry per CDR3 protein. Seen here are about 130,000 distinct CDR3 sequences, about 17% observed once, and the top ten hold about 15%. This sequence joins TRBV5-1 and TRBJ2-7; a possible D gene is TRBD1 (5 bases). Sequences were obtained from PBMCs or a T cell subset sorted from them (not recorded which). The sequence came from an adult woman who had mild COVID-19 (a few samples of this study predate the infection). Cell type and time point are not known. CDR3 nucleotides: TGCGCCAGCAGCGGAAAGGGGTTGTCCCTTTCCTACGAGCAGTACTTC. It is translated as CASSGKGLSLSYEQYF.